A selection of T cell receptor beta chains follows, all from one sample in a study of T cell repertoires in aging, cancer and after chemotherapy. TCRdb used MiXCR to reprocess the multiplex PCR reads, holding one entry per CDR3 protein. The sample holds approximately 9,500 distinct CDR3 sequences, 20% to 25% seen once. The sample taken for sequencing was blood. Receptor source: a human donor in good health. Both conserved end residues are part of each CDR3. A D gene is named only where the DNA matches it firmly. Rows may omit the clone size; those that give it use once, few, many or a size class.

CDR3aa: CASSPWTADSYNEQFF
CDR3nt: TGTGCCAGCTCACCCTGGACAGCCGACTCCTACAATGAGCAGTTCTTC
j_gene: TRBJ2-1
v_gene: TRBV18
abundance: few
d_gene: .

CDR3aa: CASSPGLRQETQYF
CDR3nt: TGTGCCAGCTCACCGGGACTGCGGCAAGAGACCCAGTACTTC
j_gene: TRBJ2-5
v_gene: TRBV18
abundance: .
d_gene: .

CDR3aa: CSPPERTSGDSYNEQFF
CDR3nt: TGCAGCCCCCCCGAGAGGACTAGCGGAGATTCCTACAATGAGCAGTTCTTC
j_gene: TRBJ2-1
v_gene: TRBV29-1
abundance: few
d_gene: TRBD2

CDR3aa: CATTGQGVSQYF
CDR3nt: TGTGCCACAACGGGACAGGGAGTTTCGCAGTACTTC
j_gene: TRBJ2-4
v_gene: TRBV6-2/TRBV6-3
abundance: .
d_gene: TRBD1

CDR3aa: CASSDSSDTGELFF
CDR3nt: TGTGCCAGCAGTGACTCTAGCGACACCGGGGAGCTGTTTTTT
j_gene: TRBJ2-2
v_gene: TRBV6-4
abundance: medium-sized
d_gene: .

CDR3aa: CASSDRVGYEQYF
CDR3nt: TGTGCCAGCAGTGACAGGGTCGGTTACGAGCAGTACTTC
j_gene: TRBJ2-7
v_gene: TRBV25-1
abundance: few
d_gene: .

CDR3aa: CAWSVKGVAKNIQYF
CDR3nt: TGTGCCTGGAGTGTGAAGGGGGTTGCCAAAAACATTCAGTACTTC
j_gene: TRBJ2-4
v_gene: TRBV30
abundance: few
d_gene: .

CDR3aa: CATSEVAGETTGQFF
CDR3nt: TGTGCCACCTCGGAGGTAGCCGGCGAGACTACAGGGCAGTTCTTC
j_gene: TRBJ2-1
v_gene: TRBV11-2
abundance: .
d_gene: .

CDR3aa: CSVQGGTEAFF
CDR3nt: TGCAGCGTTCAGGGGGGGACTGAAGCTTTCTTT
j_gene: TRBJ1-1
v_gene: TRBV29-1
abundance: medium-sized
d_gene: TRBD1

CDR3aa: CASSSGTSSYEQYF
CDR3nt: TGTGCCAGCAGCTCCGGGACGTCATCCTACGAGCAGTACTTC
j_gene: TRBJ2-7
v_gene: TRBV5-5
abundance: few
d_gene: .

CDR3aa: CASSLEGGRVYEQFF
CDR3nt: TGTGCCAGCAGCTTGGAGGGGGGCAGGGTGTATGAGCAGTTCTTC
j_gene: TRBJ2-1
v_gene: TRBV5-6
abundance: .
d_gene: .

CDR3aa: CATSARRESYEQYF
CDR3nt: TGTGCCACCAGCGCGAGGCGCGAATCCTACGAGCAGTACTTC
j_gene: TRBJ2-7
v_gene: TRBV15
abundance: medium-sized
d_gene: .

CDR3aa: CASSRAVDRYNEQFF
CDR3nt: TGTGCCAGCAGCCGGGCGGTGGACCGATACAATGAGCAGTTCTTC
j_gene: TRBJ2-1
v_gene: TRBV5-6
abundance: .
d_gene: .